The 8 T cell receptor beta chains below come from one sample, sequenced in a study of blood T cell repertoires in COVID-19. Clones were sequenced by immunoSEQ multiplex PCR, and TCRdb holds only the in-frame ones, with some missing. The sample has around 190,000 clones; roughly 88% are singletons. Material: PBMCs or T cells enriched from blood (not recorded which). All receptors come from a man in his forties with acute COVID-19.

V gene TRBV18 combines with J gene TRBJ1-5, with D possibly being TRBD1 (6 bases). CDR3 length: 16 amino acids. The V end was cut by 5 bases, the J end by 0 bases, with 14 bases between. CDR1 and CDR2 (germline): KGHSH, LQKENI. Here the CDR3 reads CASSTRQADSNQPQHF. CDR3 nucleotide sequence: TGTGCCAGCTCAACTAGACAGGCCGATAGCAATCAGCCCCAGCATTTT.

The chain joins TRBV6-5 to TRBJ1-1; D not certain. CDR1 is MNHEY and CDR2 is SVGAGI in the germline V gene. Between the trimmed V and J ends, which lost 5 bases and 1 base, there was a span of 8 bases. The CDR3 loop spans 13 amino acids. The CDR3 is CASSKPRNTEAFF. The DNA for the CDR3 is TGTGCCAGCAGTAAGCCTAGGAACACTGAAGCTTTCTTT.

This chain connects TRBV30 to TRBJ2-7; 11 bases line up with TRBD2. Losses at the gene ends were 2 bases for V and 2 bases for J; bases not matched to a gene: 2. This CDR3 region has 14 residues. Germline V gives CDR1 GTSNPN, CDR2 SVGIG (reference sequence). CDR3 region: CAWSLAGGTYEQYF. CDR3 in DNA: TGTGCCTGGAGTCTAGCGGGAGGTACCTACGAGCAGTACTTC.

V usage is TRBV6-5 and J usage is TRBJ2-3; D not certain. The CDR3 length is 13 residues. Deletions cut 0 bases from V and 5 bases from J, with 6 bases between. Germline CDR1 is MNHEY and CDR2 is SVGAGI. The CDR3 is CASSYSSGDTQYF. The CDR3 DNA follows: TGTGCCAGCAGTTACTCGTCAGGAGATACGCAGTATTTT.

The V gene is TRBV28, the J gene TRBJ2-4; TRBD1 matches at 7 bases. CDR1 is MDHEN and CDR2 is SYDVKM in the germline V gene. CDR3 size: 14 residues. The ends lost 6 bases at V and 6 bases at J; junction bases unmatched: 8. This CDR3 reads CASSPLGTVNIQYF. The CDR3 nucleotides are TGTGCCAGCAGCCCACTGGGGACAGTAAACATTCAGTACTTC.

The chain employs TRBV25-1 and TRBJ1-2; D possibly corresponds to TRBD1 (6 bases). Per the germline V gene, CDR1 is MGHDK and CDR2 is SYGVNS. The CDR3 is made up of 15 amino acids. The V and J ends lost 2 bases and 3 bases respectively, with 13 bases between them. The CDR3 coding sequence is TGTGCCAGCAGTGAACCAGGGGCCGCCTACTATGGCTACACCTTC. Residues: CASSEPGAAYYGYTF.

This rearrangement joins TRBV29-1 to TRBJ2-5; the match to TRBD1 covers 8 bases. The germline V gene encodes CDR1 SQVTM and CDR2 ANQGSEA. This CDR3 has 12 amino acids. After removal of 7 bases from V and 2 bases from J, the junction contained 3 bases not matched to a gene. The CDR3 nucleotides read TGCAGCGCAACAGGGGGTCAAGAGACCCAGTACTTC. This sequence encodes CSATGGQETQYF.

The J gene is TRBJ2-7, the V gene TRBV29-1; 8 nucleotides align to TRBD2. The germline V gene encodes CDR1 SQVTM and CDR2 ANQGSEA. V was clipped by 4 bases and J by 4 bases; unmatched bases: 12. There are 15 residues in the CDR3. The CDR3 loop is CSVGKLAESAYEQYF. The CDR3 nucleotides are TGCAGCGTTGGGAAACTAGCGGAATCAGCTTACGAGCAGTACTTC.